Below are 20 T cell receptor beta chains sequenced from a single sample in a study of Ad26.COV2.S vaccination and SARS-CoV-2 variants. The repertoire was sequenced with immunoSEQ multiplex PCR; TCRdb's copy has only in-frame clones and lacks some. The sample yields about 410,000 clones, roughly 90% seen once. Treatment of the sample: some 20 received Ad26.COV2.S at low or high dose, single or two shots; roughly five received placebo; per-sample allocation not given. Sampling took place 63 days after the first vaccine or placebo injection. The specimen comprised peripheral blood, sampled in a trial of Ad26.COV2.S vaccine versus placebo. These receptors originate from a person between 18 and 65 years old who received the Ad26.COV2.S COVID-19 vaccine or a placebo.

This clone appeared once. CDR3 in DNA: TGTGCCAGCAGCACAAGCACCCAAACTGAAGCTTTCTTT. Translating it yields CASSTSTQTEAFF. The rearrangement uses TRBV6-6 and TRBJ1-1; D gene ambiguous. Trimming removed 6 bases at V and 5 bases at J, with 13 bases between. This CDR3 is 13 amino acids long. The germline CDR1 and CDR2 sequences are MNHNY and SVGAGI (reference sequence).

This chain joins TRBV7-2 and TRBJ2-7; D perhaps matches TRBD2 (6 bases). The CDR3 has 14 residues. V was clipped by 5 bases and J by 7 bases, with 18 bases between them. The germline V gene has CDR1 SGHTA and CDR2 FQGNSA. CDR3 nucleotides: TGTGCCAGCAGCATGACCCGGGACTTTTTTGAGCAGTACTTC. This sequence encodes CASSMTRDFFEQYF. Full variable domain (rest looked up from reference TRBV7-2 and TRBJ2-7): GAGVSQSPSNKVTEKGKDVELRCDPISGHTALYWYRQSLGQGLEFLIYFQGNSAPDKSGLPSDRFSAERTGGSVSTLTIQRTQQEDSAVYLCASSMTRDFFEQYFGPGTRLTVT.

This clone was observed a single time. CDR3 sequence reads: CAISGEPGRENTEAFF. Written as DNA, the CDR3 is TGTGCCATCAGTGGAGAACCGGGGAGGGAGAACACTGAAGCTTTCTTT. This chain uses TRBV10-3 with TRBJ1-1; D is unclear. Between the trimmed V and J ends, which lost 4 bases and 1 base, there was a span of 16 bases. The CDR3 consists of 16 residues. CDR1 and CDR2 from the germline V gene are ENHRY and SYGVKD.

The chain uses TRBV7-9 and TRBJ2-3, with a possible D match to TRBD1 (6 bases). The CDR3 is 15 residues long. V was cut by 0 bases and J by 2 bases, with 9 bases left in between. Germline CDR1 reads SEHNR; CDR2 reads FQNEAQ (reference sequence). The CDR3 is CASSLAGTHTDTQYF. The CDR3 nucleotides are TGTGCCAGCAGCTTAGCCGGGACACACACAGATACGCAGTATTTT.

The J gene is TRBJ1-5, the V gene TRBV6-5, with D possibly matching TRBD1 (5 bases). There are 13 residues in the CDR3. The V and J ends lost 6 bases and 7 bases respectively, with 13 bases between them. CDR1 MNHEY and CDR2 SVGAGI come from the germline V gene. The CDR3 loop reads CASSPGGGQPQHF. In DNA form, the CDR3 reads TGTGCCAGCAGCCCCGGGGGTGGACAGCCCCAGCATTTT.

This clone was detected once. V usage is TRBV28 and J usage is TRBJ1-3; D is possibly TRBD1 (5 bases). From germline, CDR1 is MDHEN and CDR2 SYDVKM. The CDR3 spans 15 residues. Deletions cut 3 bases from V and 0 bases from J, with 9 bases between. The CDR3 DNA is TGTGCCAGCAGTTTGGGTGACAGCTCTGGAAACACCATATATTTT. Protein product: CASSLGDSSGNTIYF.

The chain links TRBV18 to TRBJ1-1, with a possible D match to TRBD1 (6 bases). Germline CDR1 reads KGHSH; CDR2 reads LQKENI. Deletions cut 2 bases from V and 1 base from J, with 17 bases between. The CDR3 is 17 amino acids. The CDR3 DNA reads as TGTGCCAGCTCACCAAGCGGGGGCTCCTTCGGGAACACTGAAGCTTTCTTT. Protein sequence: CASSPSGGSFGNTEAFF.

This clone was detected a few times. This chain links TRBV5-6 with TRBJ2-7; no reliable D call. V shed 2 bases and J shed 5 bases, with 5 bases lying between them. Germline V gives CDR1 SGHDT, CDR2 YYEEEE. The CDR3 has 11 amino acids. The CDR3 region is CASSLRDEQYF. Written as DNA, the CDR3 is TGTGCCAGCAGCTTACGGGACGAGCAGTACTTC.

This chain uses TRBV18 with TRBJ2-3; tentatively, D is TRBD2 (6 bases). This CDR3 contains 14 residues. V was trimmed by 4 bases and J by 2 bases, leaving 10 bases between them. The germline gives CDR1 KGHSH, CDR2 LQKENI. CDR3 residues: CASSQRRDTDTQYF. The DNA of the CDR3 is TGTGCCAGCTCACAGCGGCGGGACACAGATACGCAGTATTTT.

The chain joins TRBV7-2 to TRBJ1-5; D unclear. This CDR3 comprises 14 residues. V lost 5 bases, J lost 2 bases, and 10 bases lay in between. Germline assignment: CDR1 SGHTA and CDR2 FQGNSA. The CDR3 loop reads CASSPSLGNQPQHF. The CDR3 DNA reads as TGTGCCAGCAGCCCATCATTAGGCAATCAGCCCCAGCATTTT.

This chain uses TRBV6-2 or TRBV6-3 with TRBJ1-6; no clear D. V was shortened by 2 bases and J by 5 bases, with 16 bases between the two germline ends. The CDR3 runs to 17 residues. The V gene's germline CDR1 is MNHEY and CDR2 SVGEGT. CDR3 in DNA: TGTGCCAGCAGTTACATCCCCCGGACGGAGGATAATTCACCCCTCCACTTT. This encodes CASSYIPRTEDNSPLHF.

V usage is TRBV7-2 and J usage is TRBJ1-2; TRBD1 agrees at 10 bases. CDR3 length: 16 amino acids. Germline loops: CDR1 SGHTA, CDR2 FQGNSA. V lost 5 bases to trimming and J lost 0 bases; unmatched junction nucleotides: 6. The CDR3 loop is CASSNRDRGSNYGYTF. The CDR3 DNA reads TGTGCCAGCAGCAACCGGGACAGGGGCTCTAACTATGGCTACACCTTC. The whole variable domain, filled in from reference TRBV7-2 and TRBJ1-2, reads GAGVSQSPSNKVTEKGKDVELRCDPISGHTALYWYRQSLGQGLEFLIYFQGNSAPDKSGLPSDRFSAERTGGSVSTLTIQRTQQEDSAVYLCASSNRDRGSNYGYTFGSGTRLTVV.

This chain links TRBV6-2 or TRBV6-3 with TRBJ1-1; D perhaps matches TRBD1 (5 bases). The CDR3 runs 15 residues. CDR1 and CDR2 (germline): MNHEY, SVGEGT. V was trimmed by 3 bases and J by 3 bases, leaving 14 bases between them. This CDR3 reads CASSYGGDGDTEAFF. The CDR3 DNA reads TGTGCCAGCAGTTATGGGGGGGACGGGGACACTGAAGCTTTCTTT.

This chain links TRBV3-1 (or the pseudogene TRBV3-2) with TRBJ1-2, with TRBD1 as a possible D gene (5 bases). V was clipped by 2 bases and J by 4 bases, with 11 bases between them. The CDR3 totals 14 residues. Germline loops: CDR1 LGHDT, CDR2 YNNKEL (reference sequence). The CDR3 DNA reads as TGTGCCAGCAGCCAAAAGGGGCAGACCTATGGCTACACCTTC. Its translation is CASSQKGQTYGYTF.

This chain links TRBV14 with TRBJ2-5; TRBD1 is a possible D gene (6 bases). V was cut by 0 bases and J by 9 bases, with 14 bases left in between. Germline V gene data show CDR1 as SGHDN and CDR2 as FVKESK. This CDR3 region has 14 residues. The CDR3: CASSQDLSNRAQYF. In nucleotides, the CDR3 is TGTGCCAGCAGCCAAGATCTTTCTAACAGGGCCCAGTACTTC.

In its sample, this clone was seen once. This chain links TRBV9 with TRBJ1-2; TRBD1 matches at 12 bases. The V segment lost 0 bases and the J segment 8 bases; nucleotides outside the gene matches: 8. Germline V lookup: CDR1 SGDLS, CDR2 YYNGEE. CDR3 length: 16 residues. CDR3 sequence reads: CASSVEGTGGYIGYTF. The CDR3 nucleotides are TGTGCCAGCAGCGTAGAGGGGACAGGGGGCTACATAGGCTACACCTTC.

V gene TRBV6-5 combines with J gene TRBJ1-2; no reliable D call. Looked up from germline, CDR1 is MNHEY and CDR2 is SVGAGI. This CDR3 contains 11 residues. Trimming removed 6 bases from V and 8 bases from J, with 10 bases in between. CDR3 bases: TGTGCCAGCAGGACGAACCTAGGCTACACCTTC. Translating gives CASRTNLGYTF.

The rearrangement links TRBV29-1 to TRBJ1-1, with D perhaps TRBD1 (6 bases). V lost 3 bases to trimming and J lost 4 bases, with 9 bases between them. The CDR3 contains 12 residues. CDR1 is SQVTM, CDR2 ANQGSEA, per germline. The CDR3 spells CSVETGGTEAFF. The CDR3, as DNA: TGCAGCGTTGAGACAGGCGGCACTGAAGCTTTCTTT.

This chain connects TRBV10-3 to TRBJ1-1; the D is unclear. The CDR3 is 14 amino acids. Germline V gives CDR1 ENHRY, CDR2 SYGVKD. The germline V and J ends were trimmed by 3 bases and 3 bases, with 11 bases remaining between them. Here the CDR3 reads CAISEFLEDTEAFF. For the CDR3, the DNA is TGTGCCATCAGTGAATTTTTGGAGGACACTGAAGCTTTCTTT.

The chain links TRBV24-1 to TRBJ1-2; D call uncertain. The V end lost 3 bases, the J end lost 7 bases, and 8 bases lay between the germline ends. The germline V gene has CDR1 KGHDR and CDR2 SFDVKD. This CDR3 region has 12 residues. CDR3 in DNA: TGTGCCACCAGTGATAGGGCGGGTGGCTACACCTTC. Protein: CATSDRAGGYTF.